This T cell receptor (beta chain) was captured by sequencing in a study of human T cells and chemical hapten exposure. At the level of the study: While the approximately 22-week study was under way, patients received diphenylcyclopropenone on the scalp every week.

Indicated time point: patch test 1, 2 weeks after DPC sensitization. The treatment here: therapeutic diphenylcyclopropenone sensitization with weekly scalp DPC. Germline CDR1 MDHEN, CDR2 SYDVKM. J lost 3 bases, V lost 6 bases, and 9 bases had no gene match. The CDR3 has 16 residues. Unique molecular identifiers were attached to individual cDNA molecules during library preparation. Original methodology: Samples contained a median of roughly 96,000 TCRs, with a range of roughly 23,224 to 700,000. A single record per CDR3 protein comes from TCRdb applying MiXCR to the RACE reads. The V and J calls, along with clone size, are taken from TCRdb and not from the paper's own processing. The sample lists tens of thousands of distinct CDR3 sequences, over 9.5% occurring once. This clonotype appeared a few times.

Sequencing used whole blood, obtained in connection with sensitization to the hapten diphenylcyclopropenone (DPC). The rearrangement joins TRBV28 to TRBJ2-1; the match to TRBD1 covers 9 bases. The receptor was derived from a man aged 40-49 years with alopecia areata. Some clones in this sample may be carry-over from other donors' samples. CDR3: CASRSGQGRYYNEQFF. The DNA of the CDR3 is TGTGCCAGCAGGAGTGGACAGGGGCGCTACTACAATGAGCAGTTCTTC.